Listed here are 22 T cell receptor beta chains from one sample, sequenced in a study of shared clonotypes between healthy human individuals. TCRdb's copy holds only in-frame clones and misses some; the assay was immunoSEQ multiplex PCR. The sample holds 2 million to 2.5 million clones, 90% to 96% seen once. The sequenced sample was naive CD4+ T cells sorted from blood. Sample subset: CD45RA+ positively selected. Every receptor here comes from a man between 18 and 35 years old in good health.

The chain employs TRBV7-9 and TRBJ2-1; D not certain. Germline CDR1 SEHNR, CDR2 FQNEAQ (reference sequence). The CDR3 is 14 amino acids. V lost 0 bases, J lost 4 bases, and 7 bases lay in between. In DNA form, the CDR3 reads TGTGCCAGCAGCTTAGCGTATGAGTACAATGAGCAGTTCTTC. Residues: CASSLAYEYNEQFF.

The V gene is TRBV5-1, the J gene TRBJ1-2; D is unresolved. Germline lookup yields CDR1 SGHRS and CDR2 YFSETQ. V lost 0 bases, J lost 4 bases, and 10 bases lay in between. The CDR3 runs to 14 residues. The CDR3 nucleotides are TGCGCCAGCAGCTTGGCCCAAACTACCTATGGCTACACCTTC. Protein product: CASSLAQTTYGYTF.

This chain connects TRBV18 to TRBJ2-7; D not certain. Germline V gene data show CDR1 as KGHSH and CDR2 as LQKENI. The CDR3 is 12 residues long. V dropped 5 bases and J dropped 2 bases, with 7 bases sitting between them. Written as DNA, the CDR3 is TGTGCCAGCTCAGATAGCACCTACGAGCAGTACTTC. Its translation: CASSDSTYEQYF.

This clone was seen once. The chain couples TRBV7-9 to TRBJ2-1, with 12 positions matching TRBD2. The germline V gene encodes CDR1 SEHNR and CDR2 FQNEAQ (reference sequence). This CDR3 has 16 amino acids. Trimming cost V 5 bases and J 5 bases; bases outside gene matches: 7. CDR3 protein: CASSPWTSGADNEQFF. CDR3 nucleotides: TGTGCCAGCAGCCCATGGACTAGCGGGGCGGACAATGAGCAGTTCTTC.

CDR3 DNA: TGCGCCAGCATCCAACTAGCGGGAGACACCGGGGAGCTGTTTTTT. The encoded protein is CASIQLAGDTGELFF. J is TRBJ2-2 and V is TRBV5-1, with 11 bases matching TRBD2. V dropped 6 bases and J dropped 3; count of bases not matched to a gene: 4. The CDR3 consists of 15 residues. Germline CDR1 and CDR2: SGHRS and YFSETQ.

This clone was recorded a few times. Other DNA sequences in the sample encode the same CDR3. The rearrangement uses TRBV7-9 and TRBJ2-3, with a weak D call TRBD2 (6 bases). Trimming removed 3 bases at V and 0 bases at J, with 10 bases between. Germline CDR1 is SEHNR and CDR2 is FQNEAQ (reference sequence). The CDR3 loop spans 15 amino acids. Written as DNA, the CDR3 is TGTGCCAGCAGCTTGGGACTTTCTAGCACAGATACGCAGTATTTT. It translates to CASSLGLSSTDTQYF.

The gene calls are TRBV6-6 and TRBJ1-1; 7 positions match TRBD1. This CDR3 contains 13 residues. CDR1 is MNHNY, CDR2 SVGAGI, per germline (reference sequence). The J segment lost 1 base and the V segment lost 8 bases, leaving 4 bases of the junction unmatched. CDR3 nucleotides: TGTGCCAGCGGACGGACAGGGAACACTGAAGCTTTCTTT. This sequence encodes CASGRTGNTEAFF.

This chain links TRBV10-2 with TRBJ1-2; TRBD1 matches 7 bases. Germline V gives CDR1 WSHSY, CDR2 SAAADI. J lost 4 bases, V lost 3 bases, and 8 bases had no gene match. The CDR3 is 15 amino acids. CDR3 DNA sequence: TGCGCCAGCAGTGATGAATCAGGGGGGGTCTATGGCTACACCTTC. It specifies CASSDESGGVYGYTF.

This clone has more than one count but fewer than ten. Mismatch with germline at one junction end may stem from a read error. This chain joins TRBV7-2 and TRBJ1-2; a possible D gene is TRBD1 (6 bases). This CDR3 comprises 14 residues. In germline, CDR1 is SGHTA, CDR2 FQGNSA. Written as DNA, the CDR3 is TGTGCCAGCAGTTTAGGGGGGCTTGGCTATGGCTACACCTTC. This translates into CASSLGGLGYGYTF.

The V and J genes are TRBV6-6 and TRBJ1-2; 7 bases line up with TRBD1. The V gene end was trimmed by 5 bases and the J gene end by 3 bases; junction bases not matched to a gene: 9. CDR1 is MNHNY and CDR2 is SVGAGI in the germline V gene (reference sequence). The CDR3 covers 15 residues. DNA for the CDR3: TGTGCCAGCAGTCAGATCGCAGGGGGGGACTATGGCTACACCTTC. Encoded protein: CASSQIAGGDYGYTF.

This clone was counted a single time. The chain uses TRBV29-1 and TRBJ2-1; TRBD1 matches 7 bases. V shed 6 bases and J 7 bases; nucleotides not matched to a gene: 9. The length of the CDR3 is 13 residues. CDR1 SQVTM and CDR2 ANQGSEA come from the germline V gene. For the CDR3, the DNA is TGCAGCGTGGGCCGACAGGGCGGGAATGAGCAGTTCTTC. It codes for CSVGRQGGNEQFF.

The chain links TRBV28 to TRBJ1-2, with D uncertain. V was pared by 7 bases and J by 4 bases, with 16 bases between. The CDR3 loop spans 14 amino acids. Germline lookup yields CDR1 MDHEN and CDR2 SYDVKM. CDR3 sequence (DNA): TGTGCCAGCACCCGGGCCTCCGAGGGCTATGGCTACACCTTC. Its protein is CASTRASEGYGYTF.

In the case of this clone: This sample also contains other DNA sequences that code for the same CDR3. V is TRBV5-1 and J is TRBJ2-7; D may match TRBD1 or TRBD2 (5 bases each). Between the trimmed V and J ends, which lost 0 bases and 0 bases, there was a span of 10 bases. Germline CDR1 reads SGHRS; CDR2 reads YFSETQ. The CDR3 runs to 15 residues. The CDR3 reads CASSLEAGSSYEQYF. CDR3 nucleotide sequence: TGCGCCAGCAGCTTGGAAGCAGGGAGCTCCTACGAGCAGTACTTC. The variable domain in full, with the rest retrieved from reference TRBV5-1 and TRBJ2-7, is KAGVTQTPRYLIKTRGQQVTLSCSPISGHRSVSWYQQTPGQGLQFLFEYFSETQRNKGNFPGRFSGRQFSNSRSEMNVSTLELGDSALYLCASSLEAGSSYEQYFGPGTRLTVT.

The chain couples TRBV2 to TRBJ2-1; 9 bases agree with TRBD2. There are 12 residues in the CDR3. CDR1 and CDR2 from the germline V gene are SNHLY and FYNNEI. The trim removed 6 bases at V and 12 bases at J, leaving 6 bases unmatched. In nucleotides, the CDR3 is TGTGCCAGCAGAGTAGGAGCGGGGGGGCAGTTCTTC. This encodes CASRVGAGGQFF.

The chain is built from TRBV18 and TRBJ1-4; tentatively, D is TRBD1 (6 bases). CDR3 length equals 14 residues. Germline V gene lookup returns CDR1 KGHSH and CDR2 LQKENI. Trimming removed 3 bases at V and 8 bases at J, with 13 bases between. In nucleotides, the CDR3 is TGTGCCAGCTCACCGAACAGGGTAACGGAAAAACTGTTTTTT. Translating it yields CASSPNRVTEKLFF. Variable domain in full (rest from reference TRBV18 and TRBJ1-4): NAGVMQNPRHLVRRRGQEARLRCSPMKGHSHVYWYRQLPEEGLKFMVYLQKENIIDESGMPKERFSAEFPKEGPSILRIQQVVRGDSAAYFCASSPNRVTEKLFFGSGTQLSVL.

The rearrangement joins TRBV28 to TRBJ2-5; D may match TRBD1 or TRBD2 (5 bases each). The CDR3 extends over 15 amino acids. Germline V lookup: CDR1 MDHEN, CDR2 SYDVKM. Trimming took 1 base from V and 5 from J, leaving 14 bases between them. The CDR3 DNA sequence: TGTGCCAGCAGTTTATTGGGACCTTCGCCGGAGACCCAGTACTTC. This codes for CASSLLGPSPETQYF.

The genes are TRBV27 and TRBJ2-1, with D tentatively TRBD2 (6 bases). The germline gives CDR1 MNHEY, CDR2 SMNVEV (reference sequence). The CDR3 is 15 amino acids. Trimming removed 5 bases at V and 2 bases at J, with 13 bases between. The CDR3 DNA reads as TGTGCCAGCAGTCGAACTAGCCTTACCTACAATGAGCAGTTCTTC. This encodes CASSRTSLTYNEQFF.

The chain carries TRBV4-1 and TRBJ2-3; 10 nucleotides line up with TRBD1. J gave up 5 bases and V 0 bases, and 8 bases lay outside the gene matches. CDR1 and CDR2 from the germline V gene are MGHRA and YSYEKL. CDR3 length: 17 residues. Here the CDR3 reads CASSQEEGTGERDTQYF. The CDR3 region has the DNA TGCGCCAGCAGCCAAGAAGAGGGGACAGGGGAGAGAGATACGCAGTATTTT.

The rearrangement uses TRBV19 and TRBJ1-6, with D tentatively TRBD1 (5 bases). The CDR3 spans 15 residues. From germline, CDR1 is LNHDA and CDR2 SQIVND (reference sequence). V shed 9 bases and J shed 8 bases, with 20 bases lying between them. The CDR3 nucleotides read TGTGCCAGCGGTAGACAGCCTCTGGGGTATTCACCCCTCCACTTT. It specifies CASGRQPLGYSPLHF.

For the CDR3, the DNA is TGTGCCAGCTCACCACCCAACAGGGGGGACACTGAAGCTTTCTTT. It translates to CASSPPNRGDTEAFF. V gene TRBV18 combines with J gene TRBJ1-1; 8 bases align to TRBD1. Per germline, CDR1 KGHSH and CDR2 LQKENI. V trimming: 0 bases; J trimming: 3 bases; junction bases outside the gene matches: 3. The CDR3 is 15 amino acids.

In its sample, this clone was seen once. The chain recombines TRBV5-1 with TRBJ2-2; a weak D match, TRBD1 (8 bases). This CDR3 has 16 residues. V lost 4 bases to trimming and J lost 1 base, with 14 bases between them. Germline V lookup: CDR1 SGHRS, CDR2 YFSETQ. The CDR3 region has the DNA TGCGCCAGCAGCCTCGGGGGGACAGGGAACACCGGGGAGCTGTTTTTT. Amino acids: CASSLGGTGNTGELFF.

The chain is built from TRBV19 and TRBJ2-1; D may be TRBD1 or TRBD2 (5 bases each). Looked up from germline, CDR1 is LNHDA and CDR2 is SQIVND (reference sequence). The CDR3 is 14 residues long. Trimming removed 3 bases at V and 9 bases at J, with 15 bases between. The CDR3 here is CASSILGERGEQFF. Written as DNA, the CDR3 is TGTGCCAGTAGTATTTTGGGGGAAAGGGGTGAGCAGTTCTTC. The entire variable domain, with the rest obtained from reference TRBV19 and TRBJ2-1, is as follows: DGGITQSPKYLFRKEGQNVTLSCEQNLNHDAMYWYRQDPGQGLRLIYYSQIVNDFQKGDIAEGYSVSREKKESFPLTVTSAQKNPTAFYLCASSILGERGEQFFGPGTRLTVL.